The 5 T cell receptor beta chains in this list originate from one sample, sequenced in a study of spatial heterogeneity in lung cancer. As for time point: sample taken at primary tumor resection. Whole RNA obtained from tumor, nontumor lung or frozen PBMC underwent sequencing without sorting. Each CDR3 protein is one row after TCRdb ran MiXCR on the 5' RACE reads. Altogether about 95,000 distinct CDR3 sequences are present, approximately 8.6% being singletons, with the ten largest covering around 7%. The sample consisted of PBMCs, taken at surgery. The source is a male donor with early-stage non-small cell lung cancer.

This clonotype was seen many times. The chain joins TRBV29-1 to TRBJ1-1, with TRBD1 as a possible D gene (5 bases). Germline CDR1 and CDR2: SQVTM and ANQGSEA. CDR3 size: 13 residues. V lost 4 bases to trimming and J lost 0 bases, with 9 bases between them. The CDR3 is CSVAVGLNTEAFF. The DNA for the CDR3 is TGCAGCGTTGCGGTGGGGCTGAACACTGAAGCTTTCTTT.

This clonotype occurred many times. The V and J genes are TRBV12-3 or TRBV12-4 and TRBJ2-5; D possibly corresponds to TRBD2 (5 bases). Trimming cost V 1 base and J 13 bases, with 10 bases left between them. The CDR3 is 11 amino acids. The CDR3 sequence: CASSLGGPGYF. CDR3 DNA sequence: TGTGCCAGCAGTTTAGGAGGGCCCGGGTACTTC.

The chain links TRBV19 to TRBJ2-7; D is unclear. V lost 2 bases and J 2 bases, leaving 16 bases between the germline ends. Germline values: CDR1 LNHDA, CDR2 SQIVND (reference sequence). The CDR3 runs 16 residues. CDR3 amino acids: CASSIKGDGYTYEQYF. As DNA, the CDR3 is TGTGCCAGTAGTATAAAGGGCGATGGCTATACCTACGAGCAGTACTTC.

This chain joins TRBV11-2 and TRBJ2-7; the D is unclear. CDR3 size: 14 residues. The V gene's germline CDR1 is SGHAT and CDR2 FQNNGV. V was trimmed by 1 base and J by 3 bases, leaving 10 bases between them. The CDR3 reads CASSLVGRFYEQYF. The DNA of the CDR3 is TGTGCCAGCAGCTTAGTCGGACGTTTCTACGAGCAGTACTTC.

This chain connects TRBV7-9 to TRBJ2-1; a possible D gene is TRBD2 (6 bases). From germline, CDR1 is SEHNR and CDR2 FQNEAQ (reference sequence). This CDR3 comprises 13 residues. V was shortened by 5 bases and J by 10 bases, with 15 bases between the two germline ends. CDR3: CASSPARGREQFF. DNA for the CDR3: TGTGCCAGCAGCCCCGCGCGGGGTAGAGAGCAGTTCTTC.